This is a list of T cell receptor beta chains from one sample in a study of T cell responses to AZD1222 COVID-19 vaccine. Libraries were prepared by immunoSEQ multiplex PCR; TCRdb keeps only in-frame clonotypes and omits some of them. The sample yields around 99,000 clones, around 91% seen once. Material: peripheral blood, obtained on day 0 of AZD1222 vaccination. These receptors all stem from an adult in good health. Both conserved end residues are part of each CDR3.

TRBV7-2	15	TRBJ1-3	CASSLSRHSGNTIYF
TRBV27	14	TRBJ1-6	CASTLGTGHSPLHF
TRBV10-3	16	TRBJ2-7	CAILAGTGEASREQYF
TRBV9	15	TRBJ2-3	CASSTRTGNTDTQYF
TRBV5-1	12	TRBJ1-2	CASSFPGSGYTF
TRBV19	14	TRBJ1-5	CASSMGWGNQPQHF
TRBV19	13	TRBJ2-7	CASSMVRDYEQYF
TRBV5-4	15	TRBJ2-7	CASSLVGGRRYEQYF
TRBV7-2	16	TRBJ1-2	CASSSRRDPKPYGYTF
TRBV18	13	TRBJ2-1	CASSPEDFNEQFF
TRBV2	12	TRBJ1-5	CASSLEPQPQHF
TRBV19	15	TRBJ1-1	CASSNRDRKNTEAFF
TRBV7-9	12	TRBJ2-7	CASSAQGYEQYF
TRBV2	14	TRBJ1-2	CASSGNRALDGYTF
TRBV6-5	14	TRBJ1-2	CASSYCPRGAGYTF
TRBV27	17	TRBJ1-5	CASSPKGTAYSNQPQHF
TRBV7-9	12	TRBJ2-7	CASSFGLNEQYF